This TCR beta chain was retrieved from a study of cytomegalovirus exposure and HLA in healthy donors. Notes on the study in general: As a later analysis revealed, the rate of TCR association differed by HLA locus, with DRB1 most and HLA-C fewest.

With 60 Vbeta and 13 Jbeta primers, the PCR was carried out. Some clones are missing from TCRdb's copy, which holds only in-frame ones; the method was immunoSEQ multiplex PCR. The table records approximately 97,000 clones, about 80% of them present only once. In the case of this clone: Antigen: not known.

The specimen was PBMCs. This TCR derives from a male donor in good health and CMV-seropositive.

CDR3: CASSPPNSYEQYF. CDR3 coding DNA: TGTGCCAGCTCACCACCTAACTCCTACGAGCAGTACTTC. The V gene is TRBV18, the J gene TRBJ2-7; D ambiguous. CDR3 length: 13 residues. V was shortened by 0 bases and J by 0 bases, with 3 bases between the two germline ends. Germline V gives CDR1 KGHSH, CDR2 LQKENI.